This T cell receptor beta chain was captured in a study of blood T cells in healthy people across ages. It was with a sample-barcoded 5' primer and a J-beta primer mix that a second PCR of about 6 to 12 cycles was run. Individual samples furnished no less than 2.5 million CDR3-containing paired-end reads apiece. TCRdb called the 5' RACE reads again in MiXCR, with one record for every CDR3 protein. Among about 1,800,000 distinct CDR3 sequences listed, approximately 30% were seen once. With 5 bases clipped from V and 8 bases from J, the junction kept 14 bases outside the gene matches. The germline V gene encodes CDR1 MRHNA and CDR2 SNTAGT. CDR3 length: 16 amino acids. In this sample, this clonotype turned up a few times.

The material sequenced was blood. The TCR originated in a woman younger than 45 in good health. The chain links TRBV6-4 to TRBJ2-1; TRBD2 matches at 8 bases. The CDR3 DNA reads TGTGCCAGCAGTACTTCACTAGCGGCTACTTCCGATGAGCAGTTCTTC. As protein: CASSTSLAATSDEQFF.